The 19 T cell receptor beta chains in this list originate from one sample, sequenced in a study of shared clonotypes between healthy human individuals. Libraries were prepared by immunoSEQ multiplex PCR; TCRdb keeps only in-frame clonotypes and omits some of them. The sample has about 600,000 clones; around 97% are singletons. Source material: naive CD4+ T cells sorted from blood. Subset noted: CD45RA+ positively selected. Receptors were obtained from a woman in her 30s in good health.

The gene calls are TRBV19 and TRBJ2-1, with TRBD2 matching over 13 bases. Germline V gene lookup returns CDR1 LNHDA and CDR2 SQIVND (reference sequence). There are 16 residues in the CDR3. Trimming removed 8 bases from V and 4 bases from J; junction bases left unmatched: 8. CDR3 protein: CASGLAGDAPYNEQFF. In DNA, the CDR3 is TGTGCCAGTGGACTAGCGGGAGACGCCCCTTACAATGAGCAGTTCTTC.

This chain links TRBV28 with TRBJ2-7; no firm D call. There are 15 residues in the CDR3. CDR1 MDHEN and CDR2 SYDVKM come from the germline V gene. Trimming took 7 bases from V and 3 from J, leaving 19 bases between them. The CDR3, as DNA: TGTGCCAGCACCTTGGGTCCCGAAAGGAACTACGAGCAGTACTTC. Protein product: CASTLGPERNYEQYF.

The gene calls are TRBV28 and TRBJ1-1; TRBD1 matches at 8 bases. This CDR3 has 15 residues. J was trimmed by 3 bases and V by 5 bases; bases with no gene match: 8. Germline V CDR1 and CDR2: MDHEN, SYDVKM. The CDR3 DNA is TGTGCCAGCAGTCCGCTTACAGGGGGGGACACTGAAGCTTTCTTT. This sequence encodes CASSPLTGGDTEAFF.

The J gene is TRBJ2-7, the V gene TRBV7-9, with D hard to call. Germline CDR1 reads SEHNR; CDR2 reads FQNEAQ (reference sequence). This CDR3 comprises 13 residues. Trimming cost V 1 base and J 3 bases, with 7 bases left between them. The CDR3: CASSLGQHYEQYF. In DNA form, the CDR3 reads TGTGCCAGCAGCTTAGGGCAACACTACGAGCAGTACTTC.

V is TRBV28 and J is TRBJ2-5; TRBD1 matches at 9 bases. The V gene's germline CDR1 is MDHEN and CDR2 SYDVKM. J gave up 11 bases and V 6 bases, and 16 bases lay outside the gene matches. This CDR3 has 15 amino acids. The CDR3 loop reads CASSLGTGIIREQYF. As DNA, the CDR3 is TGTGCCAGCAGCTTAGGGACAGGGATTATTCGGGAGCAGTACTTC.

CDR3 nucleotides: TGTGCCAGCAGCTTAGGGAGGGGGTCGCAAGAGACCCAGTACTTC. Translation: CASSLGRGSQETQYF. The chain links TRBV13 to TRBJ2-5, with D perhaps matching TRBD1 (6 bases). The CDR3 loop spans 15 amino acids. Germline V CDR1 and CDR2: PRHDT, FYEKMQ (reference sequence). Trimming pared 0 bases from V and 2 bases from J, leaving 10 bases between.

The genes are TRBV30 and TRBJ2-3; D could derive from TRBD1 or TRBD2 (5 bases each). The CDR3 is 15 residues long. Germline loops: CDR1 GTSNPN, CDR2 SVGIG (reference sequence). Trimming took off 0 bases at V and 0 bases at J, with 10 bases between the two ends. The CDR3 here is CAWSVLGRSTDTQYF. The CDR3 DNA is TGTGCCTGGAGTGTACTGGGACGGAGCACAGATACGCAGTATTTT.

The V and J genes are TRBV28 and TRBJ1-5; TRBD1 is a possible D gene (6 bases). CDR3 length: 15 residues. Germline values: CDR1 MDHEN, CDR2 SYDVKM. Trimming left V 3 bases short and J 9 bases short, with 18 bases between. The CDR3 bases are TGTGCCAGCAGTTTCCCGACAGGAGGCAGTGGGCCCCAGCATTTT. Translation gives CASSFPTGGSGPQHF.

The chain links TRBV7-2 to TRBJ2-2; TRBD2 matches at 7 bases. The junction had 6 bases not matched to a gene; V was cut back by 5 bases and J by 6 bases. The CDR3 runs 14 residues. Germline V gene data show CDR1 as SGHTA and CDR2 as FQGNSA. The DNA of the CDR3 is TGTGCCAGCAGCCCCCGACTAGCAGCCGGGGAGCTGTTTTTT. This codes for CASSPRLAAGELFF.

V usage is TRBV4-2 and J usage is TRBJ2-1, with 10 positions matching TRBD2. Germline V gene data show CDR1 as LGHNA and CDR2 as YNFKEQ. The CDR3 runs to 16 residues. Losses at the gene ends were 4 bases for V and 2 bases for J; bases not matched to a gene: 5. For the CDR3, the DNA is TGTGCCAGCAGCCCAACCGGACTAGCGGCCTACAATGAGCAGTTCTTC. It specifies CASSPTGLAAYNEQFF.

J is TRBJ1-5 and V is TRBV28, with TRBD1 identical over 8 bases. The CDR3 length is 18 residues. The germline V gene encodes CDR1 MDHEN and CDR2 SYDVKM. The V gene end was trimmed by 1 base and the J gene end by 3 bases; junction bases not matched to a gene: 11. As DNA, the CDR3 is TGTGCCAGCAGTTTATTCAGACAGGGGTCCCCCTTCAATCAGCCCCAGCATTTT. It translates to CASSLFRQGSPFNQPQHF.

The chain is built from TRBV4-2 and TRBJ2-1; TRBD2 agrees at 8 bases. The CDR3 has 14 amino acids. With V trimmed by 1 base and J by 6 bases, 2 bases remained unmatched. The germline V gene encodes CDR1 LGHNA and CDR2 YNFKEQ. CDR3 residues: CASSQVLAGNEQFF. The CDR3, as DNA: TGTGCCAGCAGCCAAGTCCTAGCGGGCAATGAGCAGTTCTTC.

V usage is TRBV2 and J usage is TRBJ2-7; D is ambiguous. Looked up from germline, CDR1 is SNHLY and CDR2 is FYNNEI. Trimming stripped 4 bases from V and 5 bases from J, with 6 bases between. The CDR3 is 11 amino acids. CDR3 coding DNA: TGTGCCAGCAGTGTAACAGACGAGCAGTACTTC. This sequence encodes CASSVTDEQYF.

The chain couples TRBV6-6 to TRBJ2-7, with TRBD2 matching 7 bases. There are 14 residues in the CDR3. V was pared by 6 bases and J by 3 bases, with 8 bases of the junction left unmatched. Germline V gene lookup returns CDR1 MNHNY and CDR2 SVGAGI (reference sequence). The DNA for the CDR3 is TGTGCCAGCAGAGTCGGGACTACGGGCTACGAGCAGTACTTC. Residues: CASRVGTTGYEQYF.

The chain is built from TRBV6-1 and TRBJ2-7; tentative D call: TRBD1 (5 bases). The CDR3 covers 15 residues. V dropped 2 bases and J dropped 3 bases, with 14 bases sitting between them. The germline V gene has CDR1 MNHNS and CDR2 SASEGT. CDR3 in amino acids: CASSESDRPVYEQYF. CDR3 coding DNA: TGTGCCAGCAGTGAAAGTGACAGACCGGTCTACGAGCAGTACTTC.

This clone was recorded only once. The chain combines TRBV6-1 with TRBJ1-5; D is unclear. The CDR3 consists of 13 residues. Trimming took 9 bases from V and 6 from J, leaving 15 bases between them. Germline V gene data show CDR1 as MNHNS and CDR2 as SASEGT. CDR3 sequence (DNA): TGTGCCAGTTATCCCCCTGGGTCTCAGCCCCAGCATTTT. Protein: CASYPPGSQPQHF.

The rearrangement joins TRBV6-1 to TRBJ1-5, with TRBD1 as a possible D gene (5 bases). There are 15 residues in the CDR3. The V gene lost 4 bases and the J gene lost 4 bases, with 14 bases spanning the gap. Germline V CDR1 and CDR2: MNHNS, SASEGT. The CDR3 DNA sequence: TGTGCCAGCAGTGCCCGGGACGGGGGGAATCAGCCCCAGCATTTT. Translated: CASSARDGGNQPQHF.

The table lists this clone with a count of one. The CDR3 DNA sequence: TGTGCCAGCAGCTTGGAACCGGGTAATTACTATGGCTACACCTTC. Amino acids: CASSLEPGNYYGYTF. The V and J genes are TRBV5-4 and TRBJ1-2; no definite D call. V dropped 0 bases and J dropped 3 bases, with 12 bases sitting between them. Germline V gene sequence: CDR1 SGHNT, CDR2 YYREEE (reference sequence). The CDR3 extends over 15 amino acids.

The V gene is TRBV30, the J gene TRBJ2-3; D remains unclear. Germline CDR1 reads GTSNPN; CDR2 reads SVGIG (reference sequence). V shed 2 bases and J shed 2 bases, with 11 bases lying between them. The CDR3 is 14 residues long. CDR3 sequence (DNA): TGTGCCTGGAGTCCACGGAGACCCACAGATACGCAGTATTTT. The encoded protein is CAWSPRRPTDTQYF.